This T cell receptor (beta chain) is from a study of shared clonotypes between healthy human individuals (dated by TCRdb to 2020 to 2021). Background on the whole study: Three men and a couple of women, aged 18 to 49 years, made up the cohort. Per donor, three plates each were used for CD4 naive and CD4 memory, two for CD8 naive, and one for CD8 memory. To increase sequencing depth and limit assay-specific biases, TCR repertoire library preparation and sequencing were carried out by different laboratories using diverse techniques. Each donor's leukapheresis produced roughly between about 0.8 and 10 billion PBMCs. Blood TCR repertoires of roughly 5 healthy adults were deeply sequenced to estimate repertoire size and the extent of clonotype sharing between individuals. Beyond this particular receptor, the publication reports: Pairwise subsampling led to the expectation that sequencing depth would affect the degree of clonotype sharing among donors. Higher generation probabilities were observed for clonotypes shared by all four sorted-subset donors than for non-shared clonotypes. Sharing across several donors was observed for approximately 5% of naive CD4, about 4% of naive CD8, 2% to 2.5% of memory CD4, and roughly 0.4% of memory CD8 clonotypes. Naive subsets generally had larger estimated clonotype richness than memory subsets. Sampling was restricted to blood, and TCR repertoires in tissues likely differ from the TCR repertoires found in blood. The small number of donors limited the genetic and exposure-history diversity represented. Incomplete sequencing was indicated by rarefaction of sorted-subset datasets, despite the large sequencing depth.

TCR CDR3 regions were amplified from genomic DNA by multiplex PCR using the deep immunoSEQ assay. Genomic DNA extracted from each cell subset was distributed evenly over all wells of several immunoSEQ 96-well plates, and each plate served as one replicate. For sorted subsets, each replicate PCR was loaded with about 200 ng genomic DNA, equivalent to some 31,000 T cell genomes. The purified libraries were quantified using a Qubit 3.0 fluorometer, sized with a Bioanalyzer 2100, and then quantified again using the KAPA Library Quantification kit. A separate single-read 150-cycle Illumina NextSeq 550 flow cell was used to sequence each immunoSEQ 96-well plate. The published analysis was carried out like this. Because the immunoSEQ output held only junctional sequences and lacked quality scores, the filtering could not match the filtering applied to full-length reads. To assign V/J genes and CDR3, sequences were annotated against IMGT germline references using PyIR, a Python wrapper for IgBLAST v1.9. Any read was removed if the V/J assignment was weak (E-value above 1e-6), the CDR3 was missing, or the read contained stop codons, out-of-frame junctions, or ambiguous translated residues. V3J clonotypes were defined as sequences sharing the same inferred V gene, J gene, and CDR3 amino acid sequence. To compute the percentage overlap between repertoires, the number of shared unique clonotypes was divided by the size of the smaller repertoire. Three approaches were used to assess repertoire richness: RTK rarefaction, the Chao1 estimator, and Recon v2.1 estimates of unobserved clonotypes. Generation probabilities for all TCRbeta clonotypes obtained by the gDNA method from a few donors were computed using OLGA. The table was pulled from immuneACCESS by TCRdb, which kept in-frame rearrangements only. Such tables lose some clones; where checked, under half of the loss comes from unresolved V genes, and the rest has no known cause. V and J calls and clone size follow that table, whereas D and trimming were derived from the DNA. For this sample the table gives more than 2 million clones, of which approximately 95% were detected only once. Approximately 1.2% of the sample rests with the top ten.

CD8 naive samples were obtained by positive selection for CCR7 among CD45RO-negative cells, yielding a CD45RA+CCR7+ population from which TemRA cells were excluded. The donors were healthy, HIV-negative adults who had no recently reported acute infections or vaccinations. Every donor was a Caucasian adult living in Nashville, Tennessee, USA. After blood collection by leukapheresis, PBMCs were isolated using Ficoll-Histopaque density gradient centrifugation and then cryopreserved in the vapor phase of liquid nitrogen. Analytical flow cytometry was used to check the purity and quantity of every magnetically sorted T cell population. Genomic DNA was isolated from every sorted fraction and measured by UV absorbance on a Nanodrop 2000c. As concerns this clone: No cognate antigen has been identified for it. Per-base qualities were not stored, and no clone one base away is much larger.

V and J lose 0 bases and 6 bases, and a span of 8 bases separates them. Per the germline V gene, SNHLY is the CDR1 and FYNNEI is the CDR2. The CDR3 has 13 amino acids, counting the end cysteine and phenylalanine. Only the CDR3 portion is preserved as DNA: 39 bases, with reading frame beginning at the first base. The origin of this receptor is a man aged 18 to 30 in good health. This receptor chain uses TRBV2 and TRBJ1-2; the D gene identity is not certain. Sequencing was performed on naive CD8+ T cells sorted from blood. The label giving this sample's cell subset or site can be read as: CD45RA+CCR7+. The bases read TGTGCCAGCAGTGAAGCGGTTCCGGATGGCTACACCTTC. Its product reads: CASSEAVPDGYTF.